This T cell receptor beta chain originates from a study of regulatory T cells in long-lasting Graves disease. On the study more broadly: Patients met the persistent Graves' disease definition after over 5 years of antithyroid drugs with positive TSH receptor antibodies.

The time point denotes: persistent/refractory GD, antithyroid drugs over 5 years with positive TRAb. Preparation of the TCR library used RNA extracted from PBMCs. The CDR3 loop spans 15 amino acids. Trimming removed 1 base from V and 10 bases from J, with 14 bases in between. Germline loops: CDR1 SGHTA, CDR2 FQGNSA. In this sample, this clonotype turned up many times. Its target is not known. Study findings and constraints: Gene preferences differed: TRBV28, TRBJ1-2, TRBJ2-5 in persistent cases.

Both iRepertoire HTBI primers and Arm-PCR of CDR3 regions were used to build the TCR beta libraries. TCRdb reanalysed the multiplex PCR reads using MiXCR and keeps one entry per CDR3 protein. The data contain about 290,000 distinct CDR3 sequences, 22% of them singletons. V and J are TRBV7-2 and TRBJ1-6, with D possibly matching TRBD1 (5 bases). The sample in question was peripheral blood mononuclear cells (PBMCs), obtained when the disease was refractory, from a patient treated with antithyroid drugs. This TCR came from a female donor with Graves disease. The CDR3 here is CASSLDGARISPLHF. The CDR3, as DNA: TGTGCCAGCAGCTTAGATGGGGCCCGTATCTCACCCCTCCACTTT.